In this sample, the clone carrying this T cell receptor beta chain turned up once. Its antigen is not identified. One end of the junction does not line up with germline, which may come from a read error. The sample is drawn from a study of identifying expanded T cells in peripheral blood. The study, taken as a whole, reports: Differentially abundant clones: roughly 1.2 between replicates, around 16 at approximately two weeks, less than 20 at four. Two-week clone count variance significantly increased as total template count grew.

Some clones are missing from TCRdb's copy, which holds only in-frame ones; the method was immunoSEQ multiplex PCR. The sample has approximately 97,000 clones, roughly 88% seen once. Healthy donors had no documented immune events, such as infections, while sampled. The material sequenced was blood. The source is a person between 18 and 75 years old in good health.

The CDR3 sequence is CASSYWERNTEAFF. Written as DNA, the CDR3 is TGTGCCAGCAGTTACTGGGAAAGGAACACTGAAGCTTTCTTC. The chain is built from TRBV6-5 and TRBJ1-1, with D hard to call. The germline V gene encodes CDR1 MNHEY and CDR2 SVGAGI. The CDR3 loop spans 14 amino acids.